A single sample is the source of the 31 T cell receptor beta chains below, sequenced in a study of cytomegalovirus exposure and HLA in healthy donors. The PCR employed 60 Vbeta primers together with 13 Jbeta primers. Method: immunoSEQ multiplex PCR; TCRdb's copy keeps in-frame clones and lacks some. The sample includes roughly 170,000 clones, 84% of them seen just once. Sequencing used PBMCs. The receptors here all came from a girl aged 2-10 years in good health and CMV-seropositive.

This clone was detected a few times. This chain links TRBV30 with TRBJ1-4; D is unresolved. The CDR3 has 13 residues. Germline V lookup: CDR1 GTSNPN, CDR2 SVGIG (reference sequence). V shed 4 bases and J shed 3 bases, with 9 bases lying between them. DNA for the CDR3: TGTGCCTGGACATACAGTTCTAATGAAAAACTGTTTTTT. Its protein is CAWTYSSNEKLFF.

The chain couples TRBV2 to TRBJ2-5; 9 bases match TRBD1. The closer fit of TRBJ2-7 to the DNA end suggests the J call may be wrong. In germline, CDR1 is SNHLY, CDR2 FYNNEI. The CDR3 length is 13 residues. CDR3 in amino acids: CASSTDRGNEQYF. CDR3 DNA sequence: TGTGCCAGCAGCACGGACAGGGGAAACGAGCAGTACTTC.

J is TRBJ1-1 and V is TRBV19, with D possibly TRBD1 on 5 matching bases. V shed 3 bases and J shed 5 bases, with 16 bases lying between them. The length of the CDR3 is 15 residues. Looked up from germline, CDR1 is LNHDA and CDR2 is SQIVND (reference sequence). The chain's CDR3 is CASSMAPGWGTEAFF. CDR3 bases: TGTGCCAGTAGTATGGCCCCAGGGTGGGGAACTGAAGCTTTCTTT. The full variable domain, with the rest looked up from reference TRBV19 and TRBJ1-1, is DGGITQSPKYLFRKEGQNVTLSCEQNLNHDAMYWYRQDPGQGLRLIYYSQIVNDFQKGDIAEGYSVSREKKESFPLTVTSAQKNPTAFYLCASSMAPGWGTEAFFGQGTRLTVV.

This clone has only one observation. This chain links TRBV29-1 with TRBJ1-1, with unresolved D. The CDR3 covers 13 residues. Trimming took off 1 base at V and 4 bases at J, with 10 bases between the two ends. Looked up from germline, CDR1 is SQVTM and CDR2 is ANQGSEA. In nucleotides, the CDR3 is TGCAGCGTTGAAGCGCAGGAAGGCACTGAAGCTTTCTTT. Protein sequence: CSVEAQEGTEAFF.

The J gene is TRBJ2-4, the V gene TRBV23-1; TRBD1 aligns across 8 bases. TRBV23-1 is placed among ORFs of uncertain function. Unmatched junction bases numbered 7, after V lost 0 bases and J lost 0 bases. This CDR3 is 18 amino acids long. This chain's CDR3 is CASSQSDRAVLAKNIQYF. The DNA of the CDR3 is TGCGCCAGCAGTCAATCGGACAGGGCGGTATTAGCCAAAAACATTCAGTACTTC.

The chain combines TRBV6-1 with TRBJ2-7, with TRBD1 matching 10 bases. The CDR3 length is 14 residues. The germline V gene has CDR1 MNHNS and CDR2 SASEGT. The V gene end was trimmed by 6 bases and the J gene end by 5 bases; junction bases not matched to a gene: 7. CDR3 in DNA: TGTGCCAGCAGCCGGGACAGGGGTGTCAACGAGCAGTACTTC. It is translated as CASSRDRGVNEQYF.

Only a few counts were recorded for this clone. J is TRBJ1-6 and V is TRBV12-5; D is unclear. The ends were cut back, 8 bases at V and 3 bases at J, with 14 bases in the middle. The CDR3 contains 15 residues. Germline V CDR1 and CDR2: LGHNT, FRNRAP. The CDR3 loop reads CASSSTGNYNSPLHF. CDR3 DNA: TGTGCTAGTTCATCAACCGGGAACTATAATTCACCCCTCCACTTT.

The chain employs TRBV5-4 and TRBJ2-1; D not certain. The CDR3 length is 12 residues. The germline V gene has CDR1 SGHNT and CDR2 YYREEE (reference sequence). The germline V and J ends were trimmed by 4 bases and 4 bases, with 6 bases remaining between them. The CDR3 reads CASSPSYNEQFF. CDR3 coding DNA: TGTGCCAGCAGCCCCTCGTACAATGAGCAGTTCTTC. The full variable domain, completed using reference TRBV5-4 and TRBJ2-1, is ETGVTQSPTHLIKTRGQQVTLRCSSQSGHNTVSWYQQALGQGPQFIFQYYREEENGRGNFPPRFSGLQFPNYSSELNVNALELDDSALYLCASSPSYNEQFFGPGTRLTVL.

This sequence joins TRBV10-3 and TRBJ1-1; no reliable D call. CDR1 and CDR2 from the germline V gene are ENHRY and SYGVKD. Trimming took off 5 bases at V and 0 bases at J, with 13 bases between the two ends. The length of the CDR3 is 15 residues. CDR3 DNA: TGTGCCATCAGTTCTCAGGTGCTCATGAACACTGAAGCTTTCTTT. It is translated as CAISSQVLMNTEAFF.

The CDR3 region is CAWRKTGEGYNEQFF. The CDR3 nucleotides are TGTGCCTGGAGAAAGACAGGGGAGGGTTACAATGAGCAGTTCTTC. This rearrangement joins TRBV30 to TRBJ2-1; tentative D call: TRBD1 (8 bases). Germline V lookup: CDR1 GTSNPN, CDR2 SVGIG (reference sequence). The CDR3 is 15 amino acids. V was shortened by 3 bases and J by 4 bases, with 16 bases between the two germline ends.

This chain uses TRBV19 with TRBJ2-1; D is ambiguous. Trimming removed 5 bases from V and 5 bases from J, with 19 bases in between. The germline CDR1 and CDR2 sequences are LNHDA and SQIVND (reference sequence). The CDR3 has 16 residues. As DNA, the CDR3 is TGTGCCAGTAGTGCCGGTACACCCAGGTACCACAATGAGCAGTTCTTC. It encodes CASSAGTPRYHNEQFF.

J is TRBJ2-7 and V is TRBV19; possibly TRBD1 for D (6 bases). Germline V gives CDR1 LNHDA, CDR2 SQIVND (reference sequence). This CDR3 has 15 residues. The V gene lost 3 bases and the J gene lost 1 base, with 13 bases spanning the gap. The CDR3 DNA reads as TGTGCCAGTAGTATCCGGACAGCAAGATCCTACGAGCAGTACTTC. It translates to CASSIRTARSYEQYF.

This chain uses TRBV30 with TRBJ2-2, with 8 bases identical to TRBD2. V trimming: 6 bases; J trimming: 7 bases; junction bases outside the gene matches: 7. This CDR3 comprises 13 residues. Germline V gene data show CDR1 as GTSNPN and CDR2 as SVGIG (reference sequence). The DNA of the CDR3 is TGTGCCTGTAGGGGACTAGGGTTCGGGGAGCTGTTTTTT. Its translation is CACRGLGFGELFF. Together with reference TRBV30 and TRBJ2-2, the CDR3 gives the full variable domain: SQTIHQWPATLVQPVGSPLSLECTVEGTSNPNLYWYRQAAGRGLQLLFYSVGIGQISSEVPQNLSASRPQDRQFILSSKKLLLSDSGFYLCACRGLGFGELFFGEGSRLTVL.

The table lists this clone with a few counts. V usage is TRBV5-1 and J usage is TRBJ2-1, with 7 bases matching TRBD2. The CDR3 runs to 15 residues. V dropped 4 bases and J dropped 0; count of bases not matched to a gene: 4. The germline CDR1 and CDR2 sequences are SGHRS and YFSETQ. For the CDR3, the DNA is TGCGCCAGCAGCAGCGGGGTGGGCTCCTACAATGAGCAGTTCTTC. Its protein is CASSSGVGSYNEQFF. Based on the CDR3 plus reference TRBV5-1 and TRBJ2-1, the full variable domain is KAGVTQTPRYLIKTRGQQVTLSCSPISGHRSVSWYQQTPGQGLQFLFEYFSETQRNKGNFPGRFSGRQFSNSRSEMNVSTLELGDSALYLCASSSGVGSYNEQFFGPGTRLTVL.

The chain joins TRBV5-4 to TRBJ1-1; D ambiguous. Trimming removed 3 bases at V and 0 bases at J, with 6 bases between. The germline V gene has CDR1 SGHNT and CDR2 YYREEE (reference sequence). This CDR3 spans 13 amino acids. CDR3 in DNA: TGTGCCAGCAGCTCCCGTATGAACACTGAAGCTTTCTTT. It translates to CASSSRMNTEAFF.

The chain links TRBV30 to TRBJ1-3; D remains unclear. V lost 5 bases, J lost 2 bases, and 7 bases lay in between. Looked up from germline, CDR1 is GTSNPN and CDR2 is SVGIG (reference sequence). The CDR3 runs to 12 residues. This CDR3 is CAWVVTGNTIYF. DNA for the CDR3: TGTGCCTGGGTTGTAACTGGAAACACCATATATTTT. Full variable domain (remainder filled in from reference TRBV30 and TRBJ1-3): SQTIHQWPATLVQPVGSPLSLECTVEGTSNPNLYWYRQAAGRGLQLLFYSVGIGQISSEVPQNLSASRPQDRQFILSSKKLLLSDSGFYLCAWVVTGNTIYFGEGSWLTVV.

The V and J genes are TRBV7-3 and TRBJ1-2; D not resolved. Germline assignment: CDR1 SGHTA and CDR2 FQGTGA. The CDR3 is 14 residues long. V was shortened by 5 bases and J by 6 bases, with 16 bases between the two germline ends. The CDR3 loop reads CASSPSGRTDGYTF. CDR3 in DNA: TGTGCCAGCAGCCCAAGTGGTCGCACAGATGGCTACACCTTC. The whole variable domain, filled in from reference TRBV7-3 and TRBJ1-2, reads GAGVSQTPSNKVTEKGKYVELRCDPISGHTALYWYRQSLGQGPEFLIYFQGTGAADDSGLPNDRFFAVRPEGSVSTLKIQRTERGDSAVYLCASSPSGRTDGYTFGSGTRLTVV.

The chain links TRBV6-5 to TRBJ1-2, with 7 bases identical to TRBD1. V lost 4 bases, J lost 5 bases, and 13 bases stayed unmatched. CDR3 length: 16 amino acids. Germline CDR1 and CDR2: MNHEY and SVGAGI. CDR3 in DNA: TGTGCCAGCAGTTCTAGGGGGCAGAGTACAAAATATGGCTACACCTTC. Protein: CASSSRGQSTKYGYTF.

This rearrangement joins TRBV27 to TRBJ1-5; a weak D match, TRBD1 (6 bases). Trimming removed 5 bases from V and 9 bases from J, with 17 bases in between. The CDR3 totals 14 residues. Germline lookup yields CDR1 MNHEY and CDR2 SMNVEV (reference sequence). In DNA, the CDR3 is TGTGCCAGCAGTACCGGACAGCGCGGGGGGCCCCAGCATTTT. Its protein product is CASSTGQRGGPQHF.

The chain has TRBV18 and TRBJ2-5; TRBD1 matches at 8 bases. The germline V gene has CDR1 KGHSH and CDR2 LQKENI. V was pared by 9 bases and J by 3 bases, with 6 bases of the junction left unmatched. The CDR3 contains 13 residues. The CDR3, as DNA: TGTGCCAGTGATACAGGGGGAGAAGAGACCCAGTACTTC. It specifies CASDTGGEETQYF.

The V and J genes are TRBV11-2 and TRBJ2-7; 9 bases fit TRBD2. Germline values: CDR1 SGHAT, CDR2 FQNNGV. J was trimmed by 3 bases and V by 3 bases; bases with no gene match: 18. The CDR3 covers 19 residues. This chain's CDR3 is CASSFGGSGTSFLDYEQYF. CDR3 coding DNA: TGTGCCAGCAGCTTTGGGGGGTCCGGGACTAGCTTTTTGGACTACGAGCAGTACTTC.

V and J are TRBV30 and TRBJ2-1; 7 bases match TRBD2. This CDR3 spans 13 amino acids. Trimming removed 3 bases from V and 8 bases from J; junction bases left unmatched: 7. Germline CDR1 reads GTSNPN; CDR2 reads SVGIG (reference sequence). The CDR3 region has the DNA TGTGCCTGGAGGTTCCCAGCGGGATATGAGCAGTTCTTC. Translation: CAWRFPAGYEQFF.

V is TRBV9 and J is TRBJ2-2; 11 bases fit TRBD1. Germline loops: CDR1 SGDLS, CDR2 YYNGEE. CDR3 length: 20 residues. Germline trimming cut 3 bases from V and 1 base from J; bases unmatched to any gene: 14. The DNA of the CDR3 is TGTGCCAGCAGCGCTCACCGGGACAGGGGGTTTCGGGAGAACACCGGGGAGCTGTTTTTT. Translating it yields CASSAHRDRGFRENTGELFF.

The V gene is TRBV14, the J gene TRBJ2-1; 7 nucleotides agree with TRBD2. CDR3 length: 16 amino acids. Germline CDR1 is SGHDN and CDR2 is FVKESK. The V and J ends lost 0 bases and 2 bases, in that order; junction bases with no gene match: 4. CDR3 residues: CASSQELGRPYNEQFF. In nucleotides, the CDR3 is TGTGCCAGCAGCCAAGAACTCGGGAGGCCCTACAATGAGCAGTTCTTC.

This clone was observed a few times. This chain uses TRBV7-6 with TRBJ1-2; 9 bases are a match to TRBD1. The CDR3 contains 13 residues. CDR1 and CDR2 (germline): SGHVS, FNYEAQ. Trimming cost V 3 bases and J 6 bases; bases outside gene matches: 2. The DNA of the CDR3 is TGTGCCAGCAGCTTGAGGGACAGGGATGGCTACACCTTC. Encoded protein: CASSLRDRDGYTF.

This clone was found once. This chain connects TRBV5-4 to TRBJ1-3; D remains ambiguous. The CDR3 is 15 residues long. Per germline, CDR1 SGHNT and CDR2 YYREEE (reference sequence). V lost 0 bases and J lost 0, with 7 bases in between. CDR3 bases: TGTGCCAGCAGCTTGGAACCGAGCTCTGGAAACACCATATATTTT. It encodes CASSLEPSSGNTIYF.

The chain links TRBV25-1 to TRBJ1-5, with 9 bases fitting TRBD1. In germline, CDR1 is MGHDK, CDR2 SYGVNS. The CDR3 length is 15 residues. With V trimmed by 4 bases and J by 5 bases, 6 bases remained unmatched. The CDR3 here is CASSAPGQGYQPQHF. As DNA, the CDR3 is TGTGCCAGCAGTGCGCCTGGACAGGGGTATCAGCCCCAGCATTTT.

This chain links TRBV5-8 with TRBJ2-7; D may be TRBD2 (6 bases). Trimming removed 0 bases at V and 1 base at J, with 11 bases between. The germline gives CDR1 SGHTS, CDR2 YDEGEE. CDR3 size: 15 residues. The CDR3 bases are TGTGCCAGCAGCTTGGGTTGGGCGGGATCCTACGAGCAGTACTTC. Its protein is CASSLGWAGSYEQYF.

About this clone itself: The junction shows a germline mismatch at one end, possibly a read error. The chain recombines TRBV7-7 with TRBJ2-7; 16 positions agree with TRBD2. The V gene's germline CDR1 is SSHAT and CDR2 FNYEAQ (reference sequence). This CDR3 contains 18 residues. This CDR3 reads CASSFQGLAGGPSYEQYF. DNA of the CDR3: TGTGCTAGCAGCTTTCAGGGACTAGCGGGAGGGCCTTCCTACGAGCAGTACTTC.

The genes are TRBV28 and TRBJ2-7; TRBD1 might be the D (6 bases). V was pared by 6 bases and J by 6 bases, with 24 bases between. Germline V gene sequence: CDR1 MDHEN, CDR2 SYDVKM. The CDR3 consists of 16 residues. The CDR3 region has the DNA TGTGCCAGCAGACGGATGTTCAGGGGTAGTGTTGGCGAGCAGTACTTC. Translation: CASRRMFRGSVGEQYF.

The chain recombines TRBV7-2 with TRBJ2-1; no reliable D call. Germline V CDR1 and CDR2: SGHTA, FQGNSA. This CDR3 has 15 amino acids. V was clipped by 3 bases and J by 6 bases, with 15 bases between them. CDR3 nucleotide sequence: TGTGCCAGCAGCTTGAGGCGGTTCTTATTCAATGAGCAGTTCTTC. Translation gives CASSLRRFLFNEQFF. The full variable domain, its missing parts supplied by reference TRBV7-2 and TRBJ2-1, is GAGVSQSPSNKVTEKGKDVELRCDPISGHTALYWYRQSLGQGLEFLIYFQGNSAPDKSGLPSDRFSAERTGGSVSTLTIQRTQQEDSAVYLCASSLRRFLFNEQFFGPGTRLTVL.